Listed below are T cell receptor beta chains from one sample, sequenced in a study of blood T cell repertoires in COVID-19. Some clones are missing from TCRdb's copy, which holds only in-frame ones; the method was immunoSEQ multiplex PCR. Of some 340,000 clones in the sample, 85% were seen once. The specimen sequenced was peripheral blood. These receptors were collected from a woman under 30 with acute or convalescent COVID-19. Each CDR3 is given with its conserved first and last residue. A D gene is named only where the DNA matches it firmly. Size tells how often a clone was seen (once, few, many) or the class of an expanded clone, and some rows leave it out.

V gene: TRBV4-1; clone size: -; D gene: -; J gene: TRBJ1-5; CDR3 protein: CASSRAGEGNQPQHF; CDR3 DNA: TGCGCCAGCAGCCGCGCGGGGGAAGGGAATCAGCCCCAGCATTTT
V gene: TRBV29-1; clone size: many; D gene: TRBD1; J gene: TRBJ1-1; CDR3 protein: CSVRQGWGMNTEAFF; CDR3 DNA: TGCAGCGTTAGACAGGGGTGGGGCATGAACACTGAAGCTTTCTTT
V gene: TRBV24-1; clone size: -; D gene: TRBD2; J gene: TRBJ2-1; CDR3 protein: CATSEPGLAGSPEQFF; CDR3 DNA: TGTGCCACCAGTGAACCCGGACTAGCGGGATCGCCTGAGCAGTTCTTC
V gene: TRBV2; clone size: -; D gene: TRBD1; J gene: TRBJ1-5; CDR3 protein: CASTNQGANQPQHF; CDR3 DNA: TGTGCCAGCACCAACCAGGGGGCGAACCAGCCCCAGCATTTT
V gene: TRBV19; clone size: -; D gene: -; J gene: TRBJ1-4; CDR3 protein: CASTGQLGNEKLFF; CDR3 DNA: TGTGCCAGTACCGGACAACTGGGAAATGAAAAACTGTTTTTT
V gene: TRBV25-1; clone size: -; D gene: -; J gene: TRBJ2-5; CDR3 protein: CASSPLDRNGETQYF; CDR3 DNA: TGTGCCAGCAGTCCCCTAGACAGGAACGGTGAGACCCAGTACTTC
V gene: TRBV24-1; clone size: -; D gene: TRBD1; J gene: TRBJ1-5; CDR3 protein: CATSDPRTGNQPQHF; CDR3 DNA: TGTGCCACCAGTGACCCCCGGACAGGAAATCAGCCCCAGCATTTT
V gene: TRBV5-4; clone size: -; D gene: -; J gene: TRBJ1-6; CDR3 protein: CASRDGTYNSPLHF; CDR3 DNA: TGTGCCAGCAGGGATGGGACATATAATTCACCCCTCCACTTT
V gene: TRBV11-2; clone size: -; D gene: -; J gene: TRBJ2-5; CDR3 protein: CASSLDSGVGGTQYF; CDR3 DNA: TGTGCCAGCAGCTTAGATTCTGGGGTAGGGGGGACCCAGTACTTC
V gene: TRBV18; clone size: -; D gene: -; J gene: TRBJ2-7; CDR3 protein: CASSPSGAYEQYF; CDR3 DNA: TGTGCCAGCTCACCGAGCGGCGCCTACGAGCAGTACTTC
V gene: TRBV21-1; clone size: -; D gene: -; J gene: TRBJ2-5; CDR3 protein: CASSPAWTSGKETQYF; CDR3 DNA: TGTGCCAGCAGCCCAGCCTGGACTAGCGGTAAAGAGACCCAGTACTTC
V gene: TRBV9; clone size: -; D gene: -; J gene: TRBJ1-4; CDR3 protein: CASSQGATNEKLFF; CDR3 DNA: TGTGCCAGCAGCCAAGGGGCAACTAATGAAAAACTGTTTTTT
V gene: TRBV6-5; clone size: -; D gene: -; J gene: TRBJ1-3; CDR3 protein: CASTRTALGEIYF; CDR3 DNA: TGTGCCAGCACGAGGACTGCGCTTGGGGAGATATATTTT
V gene: TRBV25-1; clone size: -; D gene: TRBD1; J gene: TRBJ2-2; CDR3 protein: CASSDRDRGVGELFF; CDR3 DNA: TGTGCCAGCAGTGACCGGGACAGGGGGGTCGGGGAGCTGTTTTTT
V gene: TRBV12-5; clone size: -; D gene: TRBD1; J gene: TRBJ1-1; CDR3 protein: CASGFPNRGTEAFF; CDR3 DNA: TGTGCTAGTGGTTTTCCCAACAGGGGTACTGAAGCTTTCTTT
V gene: TRBV30; clone size: -; D gene: TRBD1; J gene: TRBJ1-2; CDR3 protein: CAGRDRFGYTF; CDR3 DNA: TGTGCCGGCCGGGACAGGTTTGGCTACACCTTC
V gene: TRBV4-1; clone size: -; D gene: -; J gene: TRBJ1-4; CDR3 protein: CASRVATTNEKLFF; CDR3 DNA: TGCGCCAGCAGGGTTGCTACAACTAATGAAAAACTGTTTTTT
V gene: TRBV29-1; clone size: -; D gene: -; J gene: TRBJ1-1; CDR3 protein: CSVDGGNQNTEAFF; CDR3 DNA: TGCAGCGTTGACGGCGGGAACCAGAACACTGAAGCTTTCTTT
V gene: TRBV24-1; clone size: -; D gene: TRBD1; J gene: TRBJ1-2; CDR3 protein: CATSEGQDLYGYTF; CDR3 DNA: TGTGCCACCAGTGAGGGACAGGATCTATATGGCTACACCTTC
V gene: TRBV19; clone size: -; D gene: -; J gene: TRBJ1-5; CDR3 protein: CASSFTDNSNQPQHF; CDR3 DNA: TGTGCCAGTAGCTTCACAGATAATAGCAATCAGCCCCAGCATTTT
V gene: TRBV24-1; clone size: -; D gene: TRBD1; J gene: TRBJ2-7; CDR3 protein: CATSDPVTGLGPYEQYF; CDR3 DNA: TGTGCCACCAGTGATCCCGTGACAGGGTTAGGGCCCTACGAGCAGTACTTC
V gene: TRBV5-6; clone size: -; D gene: -; J gene: TRBJ1-2; CDR3 protein: CASSLTAYGYTF; CDR3 DNA: TGTGCCAGCAGCTTGACAGCCTATGGCTACACCTTC
V gene: TRBV28; clone size: -; D gene: -; J gene: TRBJ2-2; CDR3 protein: CASSITGLNTGELFF; CDR3 DNA: TGTGCCAGCAGCATTACGGGACTCAACACCGGGGAGCTGTTTTTT
V gene: TRBV30; clone size: -; D gene: -; J gene: TRBJ1-1; CDR3 protein: CAWSVTGRTEAFF; CDR3 DNA: TGTGCCTGGAGCGTTACGGGGAGGACTGAAGCTTTCTTT
V gene: TRBV30; clone size: few; D gene: -; J gene: TRBJ2-7; CDR3 protein: CAWSPGHLSYEQYF; CDR3 DNA: TGTGCCTGGAGCCCGGGACACCTCTCCTACGAGCAGTACTTC
V gene: TRBV7-8; clone size: -; D gene: TRBD1; J gene: TRBJ1-4; CDR3 protein: CASSPRTGANEKLFF; CDR3 DNA: TGTGCCAGCAGCCCCAGGACAGGGGCTAATGAAAAACTGTTTTTT
V gene: TRBV6-1; clone size: -; D gene: -; J gene: TRBJ1-2; CDR3 protein: CASSEELWYSGYGYTF; CDR3 DNA: TGTGCCAGCAGTGAAGAACTGTGGTACTCAGGCTATGGCTACACCTTC
V gene: TRBV9; clone size: -; D gene: TRBD1; J gene: TRBJ2-5; CDR3 protein: CASSPRDSSQETQYF; CDR3 DNA: TGTGCCAGCAGCCCTCGGGACAGCAGCCAAGAGACCCAGTACTTC
V gene: TRBV19; clone size: -; D gene: TRBD1; J gene: TRBJ2-4; CDR3 protein: CASSTSLGQGAKNIQYF; CDR3 DNA: TGTGCCAGTAGTACCTCCTTAGGACAGGGAGCTAAAAACATTCAGTACTTC
V gene: TRBV3-1/TRBV3-2; clone size: few; D gene: TRBD1; J gene: TRBJ2-3; CDR3 protein: CASSYGTGSTDTQYF; CDR3 DNA: TGTGCCAGCAGCTACGGGACAGGATCCACAGATACGCAGTATTTT
V gene: TRBV5-1; clone size: -; D gene: -; J gene: TRBJ2-1; CDR3 protein: CASSPTLDEQFF; CDR3 DNA: TGCGCCAGCAGCCCAACTTTGGATGAGCAGTTCTTC
V gene: TRBV30; clone size: -; D gene: TRBD1; J gene: TRBJ1-1; CDR3 protein: CAWSVLGQGAEAFF; CDR3 DNA: TGTGCCTGGAGTGTACTGGGACAGGGGGCTGAAGCTTTCTTT
V gene: TRBV6-5; clone size: -; D gene: TRBD2; J gene: TRBJ2-2; CDR3 protein: CASSYSGGPGGELFF; CDR3 DNA: TGTGCCAGCAGTTACTCGGGAGGGCCGGGCGGGGAGCTGTTTTTT
V gene: TRBV28; clone size: once; D gene: TRBD1; J gene: TRBJ2-7; CDR3 protein: CASSRIASLLRDRGHEQYF; CDR3 DNA: TGTGCCAGCAGTCGTATCGCTTCTTTACTCCGGGACAGGGGGCACGAGCAGTACTTC
V gene: TRBV19; clone size: once; D gene: -; J gene: TRBJ2-2; CDR3 protein: CATGHQVGELFF; CDR3 DNA: TGTGCCACCGGACATCAGGTCGGGGAGCTGTTTTTT
V gene: TRBV5-6; clone size: once; D gene: -; J gene: TRBJ1-1; CDR3 protein: CASSLAGGGTEAFF; CDR3 DNA: TGTGCCAGCAGCTTGGCCGGGGGTGGAACTGAAGCTTTCTTT
V gene: TRBV10-1; clone size: -; D gene: -; J gene: TRBJ1-2; CDR3 protein: CASSPGYDYGYTF; CDR3 DNA: TGCGCCAGCAGTCCAGGGTACGACTATGGCTACACCTTC
V gene: TRBV11-2; clone size: -; D gene: -; J gene: TRBJ1-6; CDR3 protein: CASSRLDSYSPLHF; CDR3 DNA: TGTGCCAGCAGCCGCCTGGACAGCTATTCACCCCTCCACTTT
V gene: TRBV6-5; clone size: -; D gene: -; J gene: TRBJ1-5; CDR3 protein: CASATGFSNQPQHF; CDR3 DNA: TGTGCCAGCGCGACAGGTTTCAGCAATCAGCCCCAGCATTTT
V gene: TRBV28; clone size: -; D gene: -; J gene: TRBJ2-3; CDR3 protein: CASSTDTQYF; CDR3 DNA: TGTGCCAGCTCAACAGATACGCAGTATTTT
V gene: TRBV3-1/TRBV3-2; clone size: -; D gene: -; J gene: TRBJ2-1; CDR3 protein: CASSKTVNAYNEQFF; CDR3 DNA: TGTGCCAGCAGTAAAACGGTAAACGCATACAATGAGCAGTTCTTC
V gene: TRBV27; clone size: -; D gene: TRBD1; J gene: TRBJ2-2; CDR3 protein: CASSPPTGGRTGELFF; CDR3 DNA: TGTGCCAGCAGTCCTCCAACAGGGGGCAGAACCGGGGAGCTGTTTTTT
V gene: TRBV9; clone size: -; D gene: TRBD1; J gene: TRBJ1-5; CDR3 protein: CASSVEGQGNQPQHF; CDR3 DNA: TGTGCCAGCAGCGTAGAGGGACAGGGAAATCAGCCCCAGCATTTT
V gene: TRBV5-1; clone size: -; D gene: TRBD2; J gene: TRBJ2-1; CDR3 protein: CASSSGLALVSNEQFF; CDR3 DNA: TGCGCCAGCAGTTCCGGACTAGCCTTAGTTTCCAATGAGCAGTTCTTC
V gene: TRBV6-2/TRBV6-3; clone size: few; D gene: TRBD2; J gene: TRBJ2-5; CDR3 protein: CASSSRLAGGPQETQYF; CDR3 DNA: TGTGCCAGCAGTTCGCGACTAGCGGGGGGGCCACAAGAGACCCAGTACTTC
V gene: TRBV6-5; clone size: -; D gene: -; J gene: TRBJ1-4; CDR3 protein: CASSYGGGEKLFF; CDR3 DNA: TGTGCCAGCAGTTATGGCGGCGGAGAAAAACTGTTTTTT
V gene: TRBV7-3; clone size: -; D gene: TRBD1; J gene: TRBJ1-6; CDR3 protein: CASSLDRVYSPLHF; CDR3 DNA: TGTGCCAGCAGCTTGGACAGGGTGTATTCACCCCTCCACTTT